The clone carrying this TCR beta chain showed up just once. Its antigen remains unidentified. This sample was included in a study of T cell responses to AZD1222 COVID-19 vaccine. Overall study results and limits: Most donors were white British and more were female, and clonal diversity was possibly underestimated.

Sequencing was performed with immunoSEQ multiplex PCR; in TCRdb, only in-frame clones are kept and a portion is missing. Of 95,000 to 150,000 clones listed, around 87% were seen once; the top ten hold roughly 3.5%. This sample comprised peripheral blood, obtained on day 0 of AZD1222 vaccination. This sequence originates from an adult in good health.

CDR3 in DNA: TGTGCCAGCAGCCTAGACAGGGGGAGCACTGAAGCTTTCTTT. The encoded protein is CASSLDRGSTEAFF. The chain has TRBV14 and TRBJ1-1; TRBD1 matches at 9 bases. Germline CDR1 SGHDN, CDR2 FVKESK. The CDR3 extends over 14 amino acids. Unmatched junction bases numbered 4, after V lost 4 bases and J lost 4 bases.